This record looks at one T cell receptor beta chain sequence and its context. Self-reported history from a screening survey and questionnaire set each donor's cohort. Two negative PCRs, clearance, or symptom resolution had been documented for recovered Cohort 3 donors. Clones were sequenced by immunoSEQ multiplex PCR, and TCRdb holds only the in-frame ones, with some missing. In the table there are about 290,000 clones, roughly nine tenths of which are singletons. The data stem from a study of blood T cell repertoires in COVID-19. Study overall: Material from acute and convalescent COVID-19 was sourced from the United States, Italy and Spain.

The CDR3 is 13 residues long. V was trimmed by 8 bases and J by 2 bases, leaving 7 bases between them. The sequencing sample was made of PBMCs or T cells enriched from blood (not recorded which). This receptor was taken from a woman aged 40 to 55 who had recovered from COVID-19. The chain combines TRBV12-3 or TRBV12-4 with TRBJ2-6; weak D call: TRBD2 (6 bases). Here the CDR3 DNA reads TGTGCCAGCGGGGGGACTGGGGCCAACGTCCTGACTTTC. Protein product: CASGGTGANVLTF.